This TCR beta chain was profiled in a study of cytomegalovirus exposure and HLA in healthy donors. Study details: It was reported in a later analysis that the roughly 120 validation repertoires used the same platform as the 500 to 700 first-cohort repertoires.

The repertoire was sequenced with immunoSEQ multiplex PCR; TCRdb's copy has only in-frame clones and lacks some. The sample lists 71,000 or so clones, roughly 95% occurring once. This CDR3 comprises 13 residues. Germline lookup yields CDR1 MNHEY and CDR2 SMNVEV (reference sequence). Trimming took 5 bases from V and 8 from J, leaving 15 bases between them. The donors were part of the validation cohort, which consisted of over a hundred subjects and was separate from the first cohort of about 670 subjects. Study-level findings and limits: In the roughly 130 validation repertoires, a later analysis found that first-cohort TCR clusters tended to co-occur.

In regard to this clone: Its antigen is as yet unknown.

The chain employs TRBV27 and TRBJ1-2; D might be TRBD1 (5 bases). This clonotype was obtained from a woman aged 18-29 years in good health and CMV-seropositive. Sample: PBMCs. CDR3 loop: CASSMGLLEGYTF. The CDR3 nucleotides are TGTGCCAGCAGTATGGGACTCTTGGAGGGCTACACCTTC.